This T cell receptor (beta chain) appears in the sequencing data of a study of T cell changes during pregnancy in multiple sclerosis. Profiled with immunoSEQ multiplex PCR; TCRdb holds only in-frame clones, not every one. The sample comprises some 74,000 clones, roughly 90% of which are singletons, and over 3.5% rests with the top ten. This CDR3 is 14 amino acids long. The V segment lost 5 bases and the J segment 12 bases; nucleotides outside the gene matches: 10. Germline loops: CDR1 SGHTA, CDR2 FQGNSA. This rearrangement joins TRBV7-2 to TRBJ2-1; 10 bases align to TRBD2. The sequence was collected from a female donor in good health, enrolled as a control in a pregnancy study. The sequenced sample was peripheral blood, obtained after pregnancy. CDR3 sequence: CASSRSGGAEVQFF. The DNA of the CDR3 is TGTGCCAGCAGCCGAAGCGGGGGGGCAGAGGTGCAGTTCTTC.